The rows below give T cell receptor beta chains drawn from one sample of a study of blood T cell repertoires in COVID-19. Profiled with immunoSEQ multiplex PCR; TCRdb holds only in-frame clones, not every one. In the table there are around 67,000 clones, about 90% of which are singletons. Sequenced input: peripheral blood. The receptors were gathered from a human donor in a cohort sampled during active COVID-19. CDR3s leave out the opening cysteine and the closing phenylalanine or tryptophan.

V gene,J gene,CDR3 protein
TRBV5-6,TRBJ1-2,ASSLQGGYGYT
TRBV11-2,TRBJ2-2,ASSHLRGQGTSGELF
TRBV7-9,TRBJ2-7,ASSPALAGGNEQY
TRBV30,TRBJ1-2,AWSVQAQGGYT
TRBV7-9,TRBJ2-7,ASSLEGFEGYEQY
TRBV9,TRBJ1-6,ASSSYNSPLH
TRBV4-3,TRBJ1-1,ASSQGLGQGAEAF
TRBV7-9,TRBJ1-1,ASSFGQLNTEAF
TRBV25-1,TRBJ1-1,ASELAGGLNTEAF
TRBV7-2,TRBJ1-2,ASSLPGVYGYT
TRBV5-4,TRBJ2-2,ASSPGQVNTGELF
TRBV4-3,TRBJ2-7,ASSQDPTGRAEQY
TRBV29-1,TRBJ1-3,SASLPGQGKNTIY
TRBV9,TRBJ2-1,ASSVGQAGGDEQF
TRBV19,TRBJ2-6,ASSTGRWRSGANVLT
TRBV28,TRBJ1-2,ASTGRNNYGYT
TRBV29-1,TRBJ2-7,SVGEAGQAYEQY
TRBV2,TRBJ1-3,ASSDPAGGNTIY
TRBV9,TRBJ2-7,ASSHGTSGGPGPYEQY
TRBV3-1/TRBV3-2,TRBJ1-2,ASRQNSPTGEIGGYT
TRBV2,TRBJ1-2,ASSRMRTEDYGYT
TRBV19,TRBJ1-2,ASGAWSSDYGYT
TRBV25-1,TRBJ1-1,ASSVTGAEAF
TRBV21-1,TRBJ1-6,ASSKDGAGGKEGDNSPLH
TRBV29-1,TRBJ1-1,SVEPGFEAF
TRBV6-2/TRBV6-3,TRBJ1-2,ASSRPGTGGSNYGYT
TRBV11-2,TRBJ1-1,ASSTQGAQSTEAF
TRBV4-1,TRBJ1-6,ASSQTSTDDSGSPLH
TRBV24-1,TRBJ2-7,ATSEGGRSYEQY
TRBV28,TRBJ2-7,ASSLIRGRNEQY
TRBV10-2,TRBJ2-1,ASSGTSGGAEQF
TRBV6-5,TRBJ2-1,ASSDRGDNEQF
TRBV15,TRBJ2-7,ATSRAPRDSSYEQY
TRBV11-2,TRBJ2-2,ASSLRQTGFRNMTGELF
TRBV6-5,TRBJ1-1,ASSTSLGTEAF
TRBV30,TRBJ2-7,AWSQGTYEQY
TRBV5-5,TRBJ1-1,ASSLSTGGNTEAF
TRBV20-1,TRBJ2-7,SARARTGSYEQY
TRBV6-2/TRBV6-3,TRBJ2-7,ASSYYTGLDEQY
TRBV4-1,TRBJ1-6,ASSQDTEIYNSPLH
TRBV11-2,TRBJ1-1,ASSSLRRDGKGTEAF
TRBV28,TRBJ1-6,ASKGSWNNSPLH
TRBV14,TRBJ2-7,ASSQGRQAILYEQY
TRBV9,TRBJ2-7,ASSPGTGASYEQY
TRBV2,TRBJ1-1,ASSQGTGGNTEAF
TRBV6-4,TRBJ2-3,ASSDLSGASTDTQY
TRBV27,TRBJ2-2,ASSLGGTGELF
TRBV30,TRBJ1-6,AWSRDTHNSPLH